The next 10 T cell receptor beta chains were all read from a single sample in a study of early T cells in non-severe SARS-CoV-2 infection. TCRdb reanalysed the 5' RACE reads using MiXCR and keeps one entry per CDR3 protein. The table includes roughly 60,000 distinct CDR3 sequences, around 6.6% detected once. This material consisted of whole blood, taken at baseline. The source is an adult who was a healthcare worker with PCR-confirmed SARS-CoV-2 infection or an uninfected control (not recorded which).

This clonotype was found many times. This rearrangement joins TRBV2 to TRBJ1-4, with 10 bases aligning to TRBD1. The V gene end was trimmed by 0 bases and the J gene end by 5 bases; junction bases not matched to a gene: 3. The CDR3 runs 16 residues. The germline CDR1 and CDR2 sequences are SNHLY and FYNNEI. CDR3 protein: CASSEAPGQGNEKLFF. The CDR3 nucleotides are TGTGCCAGCAGTGAAGCGCCGGGACAGGGGAATGAAAAACTGTTTTTT.

This chain joins TRBV29-1 and TRBJ2-3, with D possibly TRBD2 on 5 matching bases. Germline V gene sequence: CDR1 SQVTM, CDR2 ANQGSEA. Trimming pared 4 bases from V and 1 base from J, leaving 9 bases between. This CDR3 region has 13 residues. CDR3 in amino acids: CSVVGLRTDTQYF. The CDR3 DNA is TGCAGCGTTGTTGGACTCCGCACAGATACGCAGTATTTT.

This clonotype was detected ten times or more. The J gene is TRBJ2-1, the V gene TRBV24-1; 8 bases match TRBD1. Germline V gives CDR1 KGHDR, CDR2 SFDVKD. Losses at the gene ends were 3 bases for V and 7 bases for J; bases not matched to a gene: 10. The CDR3 covers 16 residues. The CDR3 DNA reads as TGTGCCACCAGTGATGCAGGGGGCGCTCGCTTAAATGAGCAGTTCTTC. Amino acid sequence: CATSDAGGARLNEQFF.

The chain joins TRBV12-3 or TRBV12-4 to TRBJ1-1; weak D call: TRBD1 (6 bases). The CDR3 totals 14 residues. The germline V and J ends were trimmed by 7 bases and 4 bases, with 16 bases remaining between them. The CDR3 spells CASTFSRGVTEAFF. The CDR3 DNA sequence: TGTGCCAGCACCTTCAGTAGGGGGGTCACTGAAGCTTTCTTT.

This clonotype occurred many times. This chain links TRBV4-2 with TRBJ2-5; the D is unclear. V lost 4 bases and J lost 2, with 11 bases in between. The CDR3 runs 14 residues. Germline assignment: CDR1 LGHNA and CDR2 YNFKEQ. The CDR3 sequence: CASSRGRAQETQYF. The CDR3, as DNA: TGTGCCAGCAGCCGTGGAAGGGCACAAGAGACCCAGTACTTC.

At least ten counts were recorded for this clonotype. CDR3 loop: CASSPYWGQAGANVLTF. In nucleotides, the CDR3 is TGTGCCAGCAGCCCATACTGGGGGCAGGCTGGGGCCAACGTCCTGACTTTC. The rearrangement uses TRBV27 and TRBJ2-6; D possibly corresponds to TRBD1 (6 bases). Looked up from germline, CDR1 is MNHEY and CDR2 is SMNVEV (reference sequence). The CDR3 is made up of 17 amino acids. V lost 6 bases, J lost 2 bases, and 17 bases lay in between.

This clonotype was counted between two and nine times. This chain uses TRBV5-4 with TRBJ1-2; D gene unclear. V lost 3 bases and J 0 bases, leaving 12 bases between the germline ends. The CDR3 consists of 15 residues. CDR1 and CDR2 (germline): SGHNT, YYREEE (reference sequence). CDR3 protein: CASSSFEAANYGYTF. The CDR3 nucleotides are TGTGCCAGCAGCTCATTCGAGGCCGCTAACTATGGCTACACCTTC.

This clonotype was seen ten or more times. J is TRBJ1-1 and V is TRBV20-1; D is perhaps TRBD1 (5 bases). Germline V gene lookup returns CDR1 DFQATT and CDR2 SNEGSKA (reference sequence). The CDR3 covers 13 residues. Trimming stripped 3 bases from V and 8 bases from J, with 16 bases between. CDR3 nucleotides: TGCAGTGCTAGTAGGGACGGGTCGAAAGAAGCTTTCTTT. It is translated as CSASRDGSKEAFF.

This clonotype appeared many times. This chain uses TRBV2 with TRBJ1-1; a weak D match, TRBD1 (6 bases). Germline V lookup: CDR1 SNHLY, CDR2 FYNNEI. V was cut by 9 bases and J by 1 base, with 6 bases left in between. The CDR3 is made up of 11 amino acids. The CDR3 region is CARGGNTEAFF. The CDR3 DNA follows: TGTGCCAGAGGGGGGAACACTGAAGCTTTCTTT. The full variable domain, in which reference TRBV2 and TRBJ1-1 provide the parts outside the CDR3, is EPEVTQTPSHQVTQMGQEVILRCVPISNHLYFYWYRQILGQKVEFLVSFYNNEISEKSEIFDDQFSVERPDGSNFTLKIRSTKLEDSAMYFCARGGNTEAFFGQGTRLTVV.

V usage is TRBV18 and J usage is TRBJ1-5; D is perhaps TRBD1 (5 bases). The CDR3 length is 15 residues. The germline CDR1 and CDR2 sequences are KGHSH and LQKENI. V was cut by 4 bases and J by 0 bases, with 10 bases left in between. Here the CDR3 reads CASSQYGGSNQPQHF. CDR3 DNA: TGTGCCAGCTCACAGTATGGGGGTAGCAATCAGCCCCAGCATTTT. The full variable domain, its missing parts supplied by reference TRBV18 and TRBJ1-5, is NAGVMQNPRHLVRRRGQEARLRCSPMKGHSHVYWYRQLPEEGLKFMVYLQKENIIDESGMPKERFSAEFPKEGPSILRIQQVVRGDSAAYFCASSQYGGSNQPQHFGDGTRLSIL.